The 5 T cell receptor beta chains given below trace back to one sample, sequenced in a study of blood T cell repertoires in COVID-19. Using immunoSEQ multiplex PCR, the repertoire was profiled, and TCRdb retains in-frame clones only, with some absent. Here the sample spans 300,000 to 400,000 clones, around 83% being singletons. The sequenced sample was peripheral blood. These receptors all stem from a young man with active or convalescent COVID-19.

The rearrangement links TRBV11-2 to TRBJ1-3, with a possible D match to TRBD1 (6 bases). The CDR3 runs 15 residues. CDR1 and CDR2 (germline): SGHAT, FQNNGV. The ends were cut back, 1 base at V and 2 bases at J, with 9 bases in the middle. The CDR3 protein is CASSLGAGAGNTIYF. The CDR3 region has the DNA TGTGCCAGCAGCTTAGGTGCAGGGGCTGGAAACACCATATATTTT.

This clone was detected only once. The chain is built from TRBV4-2 and TRBJ2-3; 9 nucleotides line up with TRBD2. From germline, CDR1 is LGHNA and CDR2 YNFKEQ. The CDR3 runs to 14 residues. J lost 4 bases, V lost 4 bases, and 3 bases had no gene match. CDR3 DNA: TGTGCCAGCAGCCTGGGACTAGCCCCAGATACGCAGTATTTT. Amino acid sequence: CASSLGLAPDTQYF.

The chain combines TRBV5-1 with TRBJ2-6; 8 bases match TRBD1. The CDR3 has 19 residues. The junction had 11 bases not matched to a gene; V was cut back by 1 base and J by 2 bases. Germline values: CDR1 SGHRS, CDR2 YFSETQ. The CDR3 coding sequence is TGCGCCAGCAGCTTGTCAACAGGGGGGAACGTCCCTGGGGCCAACGTCCTGACTTTC. It specifies CASSLSTGGNVPGANVLTF. The full variable domain, completed using reference TRBV5-1 and TRBJ2-6, is KAGVTQTPRYLIKTRGQQVTLSCSPISGHRSVSWYQQTPGQGLQFLFEYFSETQRNKGNFPGRFSGRQFSNSRSEMNVSTLELGDSALYLCASSLSTGGNVPGANVLTFGAGSRLTVL.

V is TRBV13 and J is TRBJ2-5; 9 nucleotides align to TRBD2. Germline CDR1 reads PRHDT; CDR2 reads FYEKMQ (reference sequence). The CDR3 is made up of 15 amino acids. J lost 4 bases, V lost 3 bases, and 6 bases had no gene match. The chain's CDR3 is CASSFPTSGIETQYF. CDR3 nucleotides: TGTGCCAGCAGCTTTCCGACTAGCGGAATAGAGACCCAGTACTTC.

The V and J genes are TRBV7-9 and TRBJ2-3; D gene uncertain. Germline lookup yields CDR1 SEHNR and CDR2 FQNEAQ (reference sequence). CDR3 size: 12 residues. Trimming left V 4 bases short and J 2 bases short, with 4 bases between. The CDR3 DNA reads TGTGCCAGCAGCTACTACACAGATACGCAGTATTTT. This codes for CASSYYTDTQYF.